The TCR beta chain under discussion was sequenced for a study of CD8 T cells in Susac syndrome. Peripheral blood CD8+ and CD4+ T cells were profiled by TCR beta sequencing. Germline V gives CDR1 DFQATT, CDR2 SNEGSKA (reference sequence). After removal of 4 bases from V and 3 bases from J, the junction contained 10 bases not matched to a gene. This CDR3 is 16 amino acids long. Reverse transcription of about 0.5 to 1 ug RNA was carried out with random hexamers. TCRdb reprocessed the immunoSEQ multiplex PCR reads with MiXCR, giving one entry per CDR3 protein. Seen here are 300,000 to 350,000 distinct CDR3 sequences, 92% observed once, and the top ten hold 0.065%.

The receptor was derived from a human donor with multiple sclerosis. Input material: CD4+ T cells from PBMCs. The rearrangement links TRBV20-1 to TRBJ2-1, with TRBD2 matching over 9 bases. The CDR3 DNA follows: TGCAGTGCTATCCTTAGCGGGGGCGATTTCTACAATGAGCAGTTCTTC. It encodes CSAILSGGDFYNEQFF.